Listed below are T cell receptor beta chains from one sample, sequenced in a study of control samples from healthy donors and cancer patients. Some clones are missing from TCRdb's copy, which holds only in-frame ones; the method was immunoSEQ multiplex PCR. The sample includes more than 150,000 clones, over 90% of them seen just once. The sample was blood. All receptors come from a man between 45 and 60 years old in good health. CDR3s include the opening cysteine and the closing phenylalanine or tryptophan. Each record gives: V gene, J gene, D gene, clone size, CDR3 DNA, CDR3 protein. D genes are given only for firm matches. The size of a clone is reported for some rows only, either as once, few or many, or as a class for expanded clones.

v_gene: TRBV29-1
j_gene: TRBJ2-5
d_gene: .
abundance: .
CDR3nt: TGCAGCGTTGAGGGGTTAGCGGAGACACAAGAGACCCAGTACTTC
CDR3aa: CSVEGLAETQETQYF

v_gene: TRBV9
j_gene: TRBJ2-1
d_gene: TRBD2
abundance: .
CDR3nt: TGTGCCAGCAGCGGAGCGGGAGGGCCCTCGAATGAGCAGTTCTTC
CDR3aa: CASSGAGGPSNEQFF

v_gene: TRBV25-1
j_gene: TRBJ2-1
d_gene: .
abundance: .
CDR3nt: TGTGCCAGCAGCCCGAGAGAAAGCTCCTACAATGAGCAGTTCTTC
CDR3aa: CASSPRESSYNEQFF

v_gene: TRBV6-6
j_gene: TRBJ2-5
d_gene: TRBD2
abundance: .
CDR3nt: TGTGCCAGCAGTTTTAGCGGGAGGGCGGAGACCCAGTACTTC
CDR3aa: CASSFSGRAETQYF

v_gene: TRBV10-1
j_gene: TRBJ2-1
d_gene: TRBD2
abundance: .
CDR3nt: TGCGCCAGCAGTGAGTCTAGCGGGAGCTCCTACAATGAGCAGTTCTTC
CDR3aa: CASSESSGSSYNEQFF

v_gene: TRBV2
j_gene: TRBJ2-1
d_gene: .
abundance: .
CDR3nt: TGTGCCAGCAGTGAGCGGGGAAATGAGCAGTTCTTC
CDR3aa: CASSERGNEQFF

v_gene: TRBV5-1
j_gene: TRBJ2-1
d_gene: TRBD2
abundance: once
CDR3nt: TGCGCCAGCAGCCCCGGACTAGCGGGAACCAATGAGCAGTTCTTC
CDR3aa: CASSPGLAGTNEQFF

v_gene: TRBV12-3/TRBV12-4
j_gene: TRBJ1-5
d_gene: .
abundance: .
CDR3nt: TGTGCCAGCACCCGGGACTTTCAGCCCCAGCATTTT
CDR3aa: CASTRDFQPQHF

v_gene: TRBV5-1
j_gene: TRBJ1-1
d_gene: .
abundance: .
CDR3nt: TGCGCCAGCAGCTGGGACATGAACACTGAAGCTTTCTTT
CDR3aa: CASSWDMNTEAFF

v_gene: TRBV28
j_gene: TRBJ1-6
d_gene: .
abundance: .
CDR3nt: TGTGCCAGCAGGCGCGGATTATCACCCCTCCACTTT
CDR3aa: CASRRGLSPLHF

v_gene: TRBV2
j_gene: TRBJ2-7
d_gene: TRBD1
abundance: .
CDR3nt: TGTGCCAGCAGTGCACAGGGGGACGAGCAGTACTTC
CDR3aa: CASSAQGDEQYF

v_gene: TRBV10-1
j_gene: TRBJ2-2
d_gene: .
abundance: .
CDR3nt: TGCGCCAGCAGTGCAGACAGGGGCCGGGGGGGCACCGGGGAGCTGTTTTTT
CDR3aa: CASSADRGRGGTGELFF

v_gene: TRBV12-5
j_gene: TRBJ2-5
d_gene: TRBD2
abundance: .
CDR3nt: TGTGCTAGTGGTTCTATGACTAGCGGGAGTAAAGAGACCCAGTACTTC
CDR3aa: CASGSMTSGSKETQYF

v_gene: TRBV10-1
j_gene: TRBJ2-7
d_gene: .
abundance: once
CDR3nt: TGCGCCAGCACCGGGGACACGGTTTACGAGCAGTACTTC
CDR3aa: CASTGDTVYEQYF

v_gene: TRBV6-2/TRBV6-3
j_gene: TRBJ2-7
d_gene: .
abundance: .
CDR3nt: TGTGCCAGCAGCCTGGGGGGATTCGGACAGGTAATGACAGGGCTAGCAGTTACCTACGAGCAGTACTTC
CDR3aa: CASSLGGFGQVMTGLAVTYEQYF

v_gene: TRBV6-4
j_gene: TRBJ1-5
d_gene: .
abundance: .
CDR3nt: TGTGCCAGCAGTGAGGAGCCTAATCAGCCCCAGCATTTT
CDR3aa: CASSEEPNQPQHF

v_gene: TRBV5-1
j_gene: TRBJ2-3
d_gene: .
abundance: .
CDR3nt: TGCGCCAGCAGCTTGGTTTCCGCATCTGTTGCAGATACGCAGTATTTT
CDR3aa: CASSLVSASVADTQYF

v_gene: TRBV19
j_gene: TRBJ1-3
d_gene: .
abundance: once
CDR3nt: TGTGCCAGTAGTATCATGGTCCTCTCTGGAAACACCATATATTTT
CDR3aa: CASSIMVLSGNTIYF

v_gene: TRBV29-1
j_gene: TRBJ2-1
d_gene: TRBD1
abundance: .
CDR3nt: TGCAGCGTTGAATCTAGGACAGGGGCGACTAGTGGGCAGTTCTTC
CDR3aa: CSVESRTGATSGQFF

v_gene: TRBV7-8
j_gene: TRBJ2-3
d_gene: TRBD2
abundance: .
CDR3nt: TGTGCCAGCACCCTAAGAAAGGGGCTAGCGGGAGGGCCGAGCACAGATACGCAGTATTTT
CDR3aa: CASTLRKGLAGGPSTDTQYF

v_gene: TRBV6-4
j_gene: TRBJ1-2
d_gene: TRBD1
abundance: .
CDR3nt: TGTGCCAGCAGTAAGAGCCAGGGGGGGGACTATGGCTACACCTTC
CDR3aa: CASSKSQGGDYGYTF

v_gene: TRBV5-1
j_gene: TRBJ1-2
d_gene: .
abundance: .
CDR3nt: TGCGCCAGCAGCTGGGGAGGGGCGGAGTATGGCTACACCTTC
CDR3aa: CASSWGGAEYGYTF

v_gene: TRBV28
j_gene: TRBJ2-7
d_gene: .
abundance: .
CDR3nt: TGTGCCAGCAGTTTACCCGGGCCTAGATACGAGCAGTACTTC
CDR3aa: CASSLPGPRYEQYF

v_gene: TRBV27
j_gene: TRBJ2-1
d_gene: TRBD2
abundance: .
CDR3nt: TGTGCCAGCAGTGCCGGGACTAGCGGGAAAGGTGAGCAGTTCTTC
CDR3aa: CASSAGTSGKGEQFF

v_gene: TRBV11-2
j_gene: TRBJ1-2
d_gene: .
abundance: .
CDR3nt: TGTGCCAGCAGCTTAAGTGACTATAACTATGGCTACACCTTC
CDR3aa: CASSLSDYNYGYTF

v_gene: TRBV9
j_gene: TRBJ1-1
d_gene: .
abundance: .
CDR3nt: TGTGCCAGCAGCCCAGTCGGGGGCACTGAAGCTTTCTTT
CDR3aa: CASSPVGGTEAFF

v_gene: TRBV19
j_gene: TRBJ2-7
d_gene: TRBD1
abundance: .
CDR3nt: TGTGCCAGTAGGGACCCGGGACAGGGGGCTTACGAGCAGTACTTC
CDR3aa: CASRDPGQGAYEQYF

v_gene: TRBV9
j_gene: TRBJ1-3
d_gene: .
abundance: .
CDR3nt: TGTGCCAGCAGCGTAGGGGTGACTTATCCTGGAAACACCATATATTTT
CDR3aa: CASSVGVTYPGNTIYF

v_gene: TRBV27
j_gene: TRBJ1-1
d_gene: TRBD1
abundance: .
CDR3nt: TGTGCCAGCAGTTTAGCGGCAGGGGGCACTGAAGCTTTCTTT
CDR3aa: CASSLAAGGTEAFF

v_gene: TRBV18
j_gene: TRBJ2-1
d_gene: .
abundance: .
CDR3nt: TGTGCCAGCTCACCACCGATGGCTAGAGGGTACAATGAGCAGTTCTTC
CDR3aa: CASSPPMARGYNEQFF

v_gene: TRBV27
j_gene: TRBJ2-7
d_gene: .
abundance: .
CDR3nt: TGTGCCAGCAGTTCCGGACTAGAGCAGTACTTC
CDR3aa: CASSSGLEQYF

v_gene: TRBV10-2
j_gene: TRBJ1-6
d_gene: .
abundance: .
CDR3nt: TGCGCCAGCAGTGCCGGGTTTCGTACCTATAATTCACCCCTCCACTTT
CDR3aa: CASSAGFRTYNSPLHF

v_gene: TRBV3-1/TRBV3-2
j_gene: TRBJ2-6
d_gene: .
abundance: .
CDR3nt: TGTGCCAGCAGTCAACAGGCGGCTGGGGCCAACGTCCTGACTTTC
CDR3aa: CASSQQAAGANVLTF

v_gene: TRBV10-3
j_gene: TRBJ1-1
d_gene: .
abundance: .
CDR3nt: TGTGCCATCAGTGAGTCTAGACAGAACACTGAAGCTTTCTTT
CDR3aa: CAISESRQNTEAFF

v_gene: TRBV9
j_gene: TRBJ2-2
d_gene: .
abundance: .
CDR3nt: TGTGCCAGCAGCGTAGGAATAGCCGGGGCCGAGGAGCTGTTTTTT
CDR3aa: CASSVGIAGAEELFF

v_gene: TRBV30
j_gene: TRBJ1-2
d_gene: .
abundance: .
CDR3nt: TGTGCCTGGACTCCGGGGGGTCTTAACTATGGCTACACCTTC
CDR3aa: CAWTPGGLNYGYTF

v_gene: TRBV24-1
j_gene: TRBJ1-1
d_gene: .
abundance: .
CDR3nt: TGTGCCACCAGTGATTTAACAGGGGAAGCTTTCTTT
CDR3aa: CATSDLTGEAFF

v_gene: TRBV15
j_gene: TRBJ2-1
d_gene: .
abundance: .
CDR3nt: TGTGCCACCAGTTTGTTAGGGGAAAGCTCCTACAATGAGCAGTTCTTC
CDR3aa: CATSLLGESSYNEQFF

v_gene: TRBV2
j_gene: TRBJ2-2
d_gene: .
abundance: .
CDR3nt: TGTGCCAGCATTGGGGGCGTGAACACCGGGGAGCTGTTTTTT
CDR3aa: CASIGGVNTGELFF

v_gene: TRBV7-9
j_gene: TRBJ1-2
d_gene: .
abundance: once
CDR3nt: TGTGCCAGCAGGCCCACTGGTGGAGCCCGGTTTGGCTACACCTTC
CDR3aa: CASRPTGGARFGYTF

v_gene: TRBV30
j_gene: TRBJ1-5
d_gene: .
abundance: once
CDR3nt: TGTGCCTGGAGAGGAGGTCCCAATCAGCCCCAGCATTTT
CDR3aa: CAWRGGPNQPQHF

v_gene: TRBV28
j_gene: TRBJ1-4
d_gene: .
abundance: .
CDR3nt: TGTGCCAGCAGAGAAGAAAAACTGTTTTTT
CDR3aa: CASREEKLFF